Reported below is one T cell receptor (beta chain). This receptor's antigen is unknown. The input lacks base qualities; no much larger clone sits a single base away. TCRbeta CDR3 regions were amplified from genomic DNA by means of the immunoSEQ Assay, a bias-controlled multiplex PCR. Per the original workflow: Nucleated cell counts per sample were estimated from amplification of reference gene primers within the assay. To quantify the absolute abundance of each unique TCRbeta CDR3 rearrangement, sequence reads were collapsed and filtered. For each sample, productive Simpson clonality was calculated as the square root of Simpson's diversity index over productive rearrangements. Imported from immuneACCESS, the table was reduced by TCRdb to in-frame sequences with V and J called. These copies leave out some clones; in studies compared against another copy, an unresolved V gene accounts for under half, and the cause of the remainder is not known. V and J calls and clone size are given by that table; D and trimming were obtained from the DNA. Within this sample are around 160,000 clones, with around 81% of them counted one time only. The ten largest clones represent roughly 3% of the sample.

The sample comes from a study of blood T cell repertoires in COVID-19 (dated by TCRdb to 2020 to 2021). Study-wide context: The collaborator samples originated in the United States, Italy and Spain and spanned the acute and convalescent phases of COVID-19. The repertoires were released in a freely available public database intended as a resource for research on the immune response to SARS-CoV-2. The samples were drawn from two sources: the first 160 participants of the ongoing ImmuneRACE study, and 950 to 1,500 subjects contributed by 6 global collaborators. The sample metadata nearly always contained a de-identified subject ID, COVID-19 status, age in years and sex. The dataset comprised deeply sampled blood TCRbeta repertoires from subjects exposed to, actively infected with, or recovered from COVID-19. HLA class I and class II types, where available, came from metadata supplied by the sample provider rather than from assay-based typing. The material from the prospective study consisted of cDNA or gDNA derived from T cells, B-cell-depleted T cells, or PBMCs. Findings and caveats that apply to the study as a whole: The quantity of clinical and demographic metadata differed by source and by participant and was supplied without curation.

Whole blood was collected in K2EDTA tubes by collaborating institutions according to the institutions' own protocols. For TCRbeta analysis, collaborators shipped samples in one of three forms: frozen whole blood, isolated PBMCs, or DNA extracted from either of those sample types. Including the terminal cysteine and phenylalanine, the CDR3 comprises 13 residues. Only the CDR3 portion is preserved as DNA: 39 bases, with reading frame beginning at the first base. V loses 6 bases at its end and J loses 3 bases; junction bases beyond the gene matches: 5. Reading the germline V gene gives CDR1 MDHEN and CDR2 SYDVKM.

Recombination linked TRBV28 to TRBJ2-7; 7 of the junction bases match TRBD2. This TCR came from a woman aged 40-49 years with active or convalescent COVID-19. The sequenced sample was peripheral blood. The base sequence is TGTGCCAGCAGCCTGGGAGGGCACTACGAGCAGTACTTC. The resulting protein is CASSLGGHYEQYF.